One and the same sample provided the 29 T cell receptor beta chains below, sequenced in a study of monozygotic twins with inflammatory bowel disease. No DNA is given; TCRdb re-called the 5' RACE reads and lists each CDR3 protein once. This table lists more than 350,000 distinct CDR3 sequences. Sequencing was carried out using blood. The receptors here all came from a human donor with ulcerative colitis or Crohn's disease, or a healthy co-twin of an affected twin (not recorded which).

V and J are TRBV20-1 and TRBJ2-7. The CDR3 consists of 14 residues. Germline-derived CDR1 and CDR2 are DFQATT and SNEGSKA (reference sequence). The CDR3 loop is CSARDRGITYEQYF.

V gene TRBV19 combines with J gene TRBJ2-2; the D call from TCRdb, TRBD2, cannot be confirmed without DNA. The CDR3 spans 15 residues. Germline V gene data show CDR1 as LNHDA and CDR2 as SQIVND (reference sequence). This CDR3 reads CASSMSGRSVGELFF.

V gene TRBV7-9 combines with J gene TRBJ2-2; the D call from TCRdb, TRBD2, cannot be confirmed without DNA. This CDR3 is 14 amino acids long. Germline V CDR1 and CDR2: SEHNR, FQNEAQ (reference sequence). Here the CDR3 reads CASRLRDYTGELFF.

The rearrangement links TRBV20-1 to TRBJ1-4. The CDR3 is made up of 14 amino acids. Germline values: CDR1 DFQATT, CDR2 SNEGSKA (reference sequence). CDR3 protein: CSVTSLRVQEKLFF.

The chain uses TRBV29-1 and TRBJ2-1; TCRdb indicates TRBD1, and absent DNA this call remains unverified. CDR3 length: 15 residues. Germline V CDR1 and CDR2: SQVTM, ANQGSEA. The CDR3: CSVESEGQGWNEQFF.

The chain links TRBV4-1 to TRBJ1-2. CDR3 size: 12 residues. Germline loops: CDR1 MGHRA, CDR2 YSYEKL. CDR3 amino acids: CASSQSEMGYTF.

The chain links TRBV12-5 to TRBJ1-1; absent DNA, TCRdb's TRBD1 call cannot be checked. CDR3 size: 15 residues. Germline lookup yields CDR1 LGHNT and CDR2 FRNRAP. The CDR3 protein is CASGLDGGWNTEAFF.

This chain joins TRBV5-1 and TRBJ2-2; TCRdb selects TRBD1, and the lack of DNA leaves this call unchecked. Germline loops: CDR1 SGHRS, CDR2 YFSETQ. The CDR3 length is 16 residues. CDR3 sequence: CASSKTESANTGELFF.

The CDR3: CATSRGANQPQHF. This chain links TRBV24-1 with TRBJ1-5; no DNA is available, so the TRBD1 call from TCRdb remains unchecked. CDR3 length equals 13 residues. The germline V gene encodes CDR1 KGHDR and CDR2 SFDVKD.

The rearrangement joins TRBV14 to TRBJ2-7; as DNA is missing, the TRBD1 call by TCRdb cannot be tested. The CDR3 is made up of 15 amino acids. Germline CDR1 and CDR2: SGHDN and FVKESK. The CDR3 here is CASSQIAGTAYEQYF. The variable domain in full, with the rest retrieved from reference TRBV14 and TRBJ2-7, is EAGVTQFPSHSVIEKGQTVTLRCDPISGHDNLYWYRRVMGKEIKFLLHFVKESKQDESGMPNNRFLAERTGGTYSTLKVQPAELEDSGVYFCASSQIAGTAYEQYFGPGTRLTVT.

The CDR3 loop is CASSYGEGPGDEQFF. The V call is TRBV6-2 or TRBV6-3, the J call TRBJ2-1; checking the TCRdb D call of TRBD2 is not possible without DNA. The CDR3 sequence is 15 residues long. CDR1 is MNHEY and CDR2 is SVGEGT in the germline V gene.

The rearrangement joins TRBV6-2 or TRBV6-3 to TRBJ2-7; the D call from TCRdb, TRBD2, cannot be confirmed without DNA. Germline V CDR1 and CDR2: MNHEY, SVGEGT. The CDR3 covers 14 residues. CDR3 sequence: CSSSYEGPPYEQYF.

This chain connects TRBV4-1 to TRBJ2-7; TCRdb designates TRBD2, a call that cannot be tested without DNA. CDR3 length: 13 amino acids. The germline V gene has CDR1 MGHRA and CDR2 YSYEKL. This chain's CDR3 is CASSPGLQPEQYF.

CDR3 residues: CASSLRTPLDGYTF. This chain links TRBV27 with TRBJ1-2; the D gene TCRdb calls, TRBD1, cannot be checked with no DNA. CDR1 and CDR2 from the germline V gene are MNHEY and SMNVEV (reference sequence). The CDR3 runs 14 residues.

The V and J genes are TRBV28 and TRBJ2-1; TCRdb selects TRBD2, and the lack of DNA leaves this call unchecked. CDR1 and CDR2 (germline): MDHEN, SYDVKM. The CDR3 has 14 amino acids. The CDR3 is CASSGRFSGDEQFF.

The chain is built from TRBV3-1 and TRBJ2-7; TCRdb's D gene call, TRBD1, goes unchecked for lack of DNA. The CDR3 has 16 amino acids. Per germline, CDR1 LGHDT and CDR2 YNNKEL (reference sequence). The chain's CDR3 is CASSPGTARGGYEQYF.

V is TRBV7-9 and J is TRBJ2-1. Per the germline V gene, CDR1 is SEHNR and CDR2 is FQNEAQ (reference sequence). The CDR3 spans 13 residues. The CDR3 loop reads CASSFQEYNEQFF.

The chain recombines TRBV5-1 with TRBJ2-7. Germline-derived CDR1 and CDR2 are SGHRS and YFSETQ. The CDR3 has 13 residues. CDR3 sequence: CASSSDNYYEQYF.

The chain joins TRBV6-5 to TRBJ1-2. The CDR3 consists of 13 residues. Germline V gives CDR1 MNHEY, CDR2 SVGAGI. CDR3 residues: CASNQGPNYGYTF.

The chain couples TRBV28 to TRBJ2-3; the D call of TRBD2 rests on TCRdb alone, since no DNA is present to check it. The CDR3 length is 16 residues. Germline CDR1 is MDHEN and CDR2 is SYDVKM. CDR3 amino acids: CASSFSLAGGTDTQYF.

The rearrangement links TRBV7-9 to TRBJ1-1; lacking DNA, the TRBD1 call made by TCRdb goes unchecked. CDR3 length: 14 residues. The germline V gene has CDR1 SEHNR and CDR2 FQNEAQ (reference sequence). CDR3 sequence: CASSPGFWGTEAFF.

The chain has TRBV7-2 and TRBJ2-1; the TCRdb D gene call, TRBD1, has no DNA to confirm it. The CDR3 spans 15 residues. Germline CDR1 is SGHTA and CDR2 is FQGNSA. This chain's CDR3 is CASSLKQGFYNEQFF.

This chain uses TRBV27 with TRBJ2-3; as DNA is missing, the TRBD1 call by TCRdb cannot be tested. CDR3 length: 15 amino acids. CDR1 is MNHEY and CDR2 is SMNVEV in the germline V gene (reference sequence). The CDR3 reads CASSSLQGVTDTQYF.

V is TRBV29-1 and J is TRBJ1-2; checking the TCRdb D call of TRBD1 is not possible without DNA. This CDR3 region has 13 residues. The V gene's germline CDR1 is SQVTM and CDR2 ANQGSEA. The CDR3 is CSSVTTGLYGYTF.

The chain carries TRBV5-1 and TRBJ2-1. Germline V lookup: CDR1 SGHRS, CDR2 YFSETQ. The CDR3 is 16 amino acids. The chain's CDR3 is CASSLDRGNTYNEQFF.

The chain links TRBV5-1 to TRBJ2-3. The CDR3 consists of 13 residues. Germline-derived CDR1 and CDR2 are SGHRS and YFSETQ. CDR3 amino acids: CASSGRGTDTQYF.

CDR3 residues: CASSFPPAAYNEQFF. The chain joins TRBV7-9 to TRBJ2-1; the D gene TCRdb calls, TRBD1, cannot be checked with no DNA. The CDR3 extends over 15 amino acids. Germline-derived CDR1 and CDR2 are SEHNR and FQNEAQ (reference sequence).

The V gene is TRBV12-3 or TRBV12-4, the J gene TRBJ2-2; TCRdb calls TRBD1, which cannot be checked without DNA. CDR3 length: 15 amino acids. This chain's CDR3 is CASSLRQGQTGELFF.

CDR3 sequence reads: CASSDRVHEQYF. This chain uses TRBV6-5 with TRBJ2-7. The CDR3 is made up of 12 amino acids. Germline-derived CDR1 and CDR2 are MNHEY and SVGAGI.